The T cell receptor beta chain described here comes from a study of blood T cell repertoires in COVID-19. Losses at the gene ends were 2 bases for V and 5 bases for J; bases not matched to a gene: 8. The germline CDR1 and CDR2 sequences are SGHKS and YYEKEE (reference sequence). The CDR3 is 15 amino acids. Study processing details: Counts of nucleated cells, estimated from reference gene primer amplification, were obtained. Measured with immunoSEQ multiplex PCR; TCRdb has only the in-frame clones, and not every one. V, J and clone size are taken as reported in that table, and D and trimming were inferred from the DNA itself. The table lists around 160,000 clones, 75% to 85% of them singletons.

The specimen was peripheral blood. J is TRBJ1-1 and V is TRBV5-5; 8 bases match TRBD1. This clonotype was obtained from a man in his sixties with active or convalescent COVID-19. CDR3 sequence: CASSFARGPSTEAFF. The CDR3 coding sequence is TGTGCCAGCAGCTTCGCCAGGGGGCCAAGTACTGAAGCTTTCTTT. The complete variable domain, with remaining parts taken from reference TRBV5-5 and TRBJ1-1, reads DAGVTQSPTHLIKTRGQQVTLRCSPISGHKSVSWYQQVLGQGPQFIFQYYEKEERGRGNFPDRFSARQFPNYSSELNVNALLLGDSALYLCASSFARGPSTEAFFGQGTRLTVV.